This TCR beta chain was sequenced during a study of T-cell reconstitution after alpha-beta-depleted transplantation in children listed by TCRdb under 2016. Some background on the complete study: The study quantitatively tracked T-cell immune reconstitution after TCRalphabeta/CD19-depleted allogeneic hematopoietic cell transplantation in children using TCR repertoire profiling.

Overall study outcomes, separate from this receptor: Hyperexpanded clone frequencies declined over subsequent months; after one year, T-cell counts and TCRbeta diversity were mostly attributed to newly produced T cells. Apparently early alphabetaT-cell count recovery about two months after transplant reportedly relied on only several hundred rapidly expanded clones derived from non-depleted graft cells. In some patients, the high TCRbeta diversity seen at day 60 was put down to recipient T cells and intrathymic progenitors that had survived conditioning.

What the treatment or condition label conveys for this sample: allogeneic hematopoietic cell transplantation with graft depleted of TCRalphabeta T cells and CD19 B cells. TCRalphabeta/CD19-depleted allogeneic hematopoietic cell grafts were given to the transplant recipients, all of whom were children. The CDR3 covers 15 residues, taking in both the cysteine and the phenylalanine. Just the 45-base CDR3 DNA is kept, in frame starting at base 1. V is trimmed back by 0 bases and J by 1 base, and the junction contains 6 bases that no gene match accounts for. CDR1 DFQATT and CDR2 SNEGSKA are derived from the germline V gene (reference sequence). Regarding this clonotype: No antigen is known for it. No base-level quality is on record; no much larger clone is a single base apart.

Libraries were made using PCR. The sample was run on an Illumina HiSeq 2500. To normalize quantification of the TCRbeta repertoire, the TCR libraries were built with molecular barcoding that relied on unique molecular identifiers. Using fastp trimming at Q25 and MiXCR clonotype assembly, TCRdb reanalyzed the public sequencing data and kept in-frame beta chains. One record per CDR3 amino acid sequence lists the most common genes and DNA. Counted in this sample were 200,000 to 250,000 distinct CDR3 sequences; roughly 24% of them appeared once. The ten largest clones capture 2% to 3% of the sample. The source material was PBMCs, sampled before TCRalphabeta/CD19-depleted stem cell transplant. The chain is assembled from TRBV20-1 and TRBJ2-7; 7 middle bases align to TRBD1. This sequence was found in a girl aged 2-15 years with Fanconi anemia, due to receive a stem cell transplant. This receptor carries the CDR3 CSARDLGTASYEQYF. The bases are TGCAGTGCTAGAGATCTCGGGACAGCATCCTACGAGCAGTACTTC.